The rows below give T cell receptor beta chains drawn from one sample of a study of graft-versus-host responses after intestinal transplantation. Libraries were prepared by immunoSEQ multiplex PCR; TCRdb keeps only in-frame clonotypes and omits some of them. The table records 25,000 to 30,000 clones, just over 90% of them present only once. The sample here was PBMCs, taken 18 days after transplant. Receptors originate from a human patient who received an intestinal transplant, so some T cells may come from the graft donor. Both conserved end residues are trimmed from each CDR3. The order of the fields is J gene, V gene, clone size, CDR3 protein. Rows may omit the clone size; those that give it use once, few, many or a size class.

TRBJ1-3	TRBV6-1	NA	ASSEWLWGASGNTIY
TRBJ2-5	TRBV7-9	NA	ASRRGGASETQY
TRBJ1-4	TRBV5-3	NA	ARSHRPGPPKEKLF
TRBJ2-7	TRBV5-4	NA	ASSLQGNSYEQY
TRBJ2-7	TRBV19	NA	ASRGGLASDEQY
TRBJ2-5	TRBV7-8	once	ASSLLGQFQETQY
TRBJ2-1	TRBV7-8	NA	ASSIAGDYNEQF
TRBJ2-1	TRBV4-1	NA	ASSRDALLAGGTTYNEQF
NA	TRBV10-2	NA	ASSVIGQGETSYEQY
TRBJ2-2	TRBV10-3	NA	AISEAGLTNTGELF
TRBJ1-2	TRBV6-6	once	ASSKGVGGVVYGYT
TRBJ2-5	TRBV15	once	AARGGGETQY
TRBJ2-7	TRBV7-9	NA	ASSLKQDRVSYEQY
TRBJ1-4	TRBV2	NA	ASSVGPFNEKLF
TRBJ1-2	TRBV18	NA	ASSQDRDYGYT
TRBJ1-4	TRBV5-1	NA	ASNLGAPNEKLF
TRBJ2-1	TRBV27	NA	ASRLSTSEQF
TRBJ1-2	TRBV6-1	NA	ASSEVATGYA
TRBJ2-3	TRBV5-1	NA	ASRQASGGADTQY
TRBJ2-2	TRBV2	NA	ASRQGANTGELF
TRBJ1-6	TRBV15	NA	ATSGRTGYSPLH
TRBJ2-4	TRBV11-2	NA	ASSLTAADIQY
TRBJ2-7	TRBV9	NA	ASSVGSGGLYEQY
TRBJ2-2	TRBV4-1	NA	ASSQGTGELF
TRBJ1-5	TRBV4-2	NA	ASSHRQGNQPQH
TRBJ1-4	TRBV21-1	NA	ASSKSRGGEKLF
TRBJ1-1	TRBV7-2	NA	ASSPLDRGPEAF
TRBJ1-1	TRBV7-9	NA	ASSLVQAMNTEAF
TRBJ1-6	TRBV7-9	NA	ASNAGTYNSPLH
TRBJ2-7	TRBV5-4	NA	ASSSEIGTENYEQY
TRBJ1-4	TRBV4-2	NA	ASSQDPPGNNEKLF
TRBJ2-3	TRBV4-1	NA	ASSQVPPFSTDTQY
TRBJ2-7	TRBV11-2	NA	ASSFSGRSSYEQY
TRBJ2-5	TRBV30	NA	AWNKQGGTQY
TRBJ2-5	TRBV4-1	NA	ASRATSGTQY
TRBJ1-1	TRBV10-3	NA	AIALKGETEAF
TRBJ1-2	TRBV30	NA	AWSPTGTYYGYT
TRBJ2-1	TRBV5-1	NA	ASSAGTGAQQF
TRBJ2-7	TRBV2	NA	ASSQGPTAYEQY
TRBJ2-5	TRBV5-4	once	ASSLGQETQY
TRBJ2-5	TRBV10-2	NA	ASSDPGGQETQY
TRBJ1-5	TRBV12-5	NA	ASGTQPGGNQPQH
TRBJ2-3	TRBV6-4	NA	ASSPTGGHPDTQY
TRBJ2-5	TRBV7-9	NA	ASSLLSISQETQY
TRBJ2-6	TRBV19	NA	ASSLTDSGANVLT
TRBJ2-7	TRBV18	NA	ASSPPGSEQY
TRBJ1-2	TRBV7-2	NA	ASSLGVYGRNYGYT
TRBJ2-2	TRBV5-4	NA	ASSLPGLAGTGELF
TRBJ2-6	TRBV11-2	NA	ASSAWCKQQSRANVLT
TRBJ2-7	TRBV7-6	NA	ASSLWTGAYEQY
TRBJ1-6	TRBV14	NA	ASSLETGTGKSPLH
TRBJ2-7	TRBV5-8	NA	ASSHGQVYEQY
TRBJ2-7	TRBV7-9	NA	ASSPDQNFYEQY
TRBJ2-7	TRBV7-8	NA	ASSPGLVYEQY
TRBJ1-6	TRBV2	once	ASNVDRESQSSPLH